This T cell receptor (beta chain) was profiled in a study of regulatory T cells in long-lasting Graves disease. The trim removed 5 bases at V and 3 bases at J, leaving 9 bases unmatched. Germline CDR1 and CDR2: MNHEY and SMNVEV (reference sequence). The CDR3 consists of 15 residues. Study results and caveats: Segments TRBV28, TRBJ1-2 and TRBJ2-5 showed preferential usage in persistent disease.

Researchers made TCR beta libraries by using iRepertoire HTBI primers and running Arm-PCR on CDR3 regions. Per the original data handling: Across the samples, identification revealed 60 to 75 TRBV and 14 TRBJ segments. One entry per CDR3 protein results from TCRdb running MiXCR on the multiplex PCR reads. These V and J calls rely on TCRdb rather than the paper's analysis. The sample yields approximately 470,000 distinct CDR3 sequences, roughly 20% seen once. Time point noted: persistent/refractory GD, antithyroid drugs over 5 years with positive TRAb. Following extraction of RNA from PBMCs, that RNA was used to make the TCR library. Comments on this clonotype: The target antigen is unknown.

This sample comprised peripheral blood mononuclear cells (PBMCs), obtained when the disease was refractory, from a patient treated with antithyroid drugs. V gene TRBV27 combines with J gene TRBJ2-7; TRBD2 aligns across 8 bases. The TCR sequence derives from a female donor with Graves disease. The CDR3 is CASSPSRGRYYEQYF. CDR3 coding DNA: TGTGCCAGCAGTCCCTCCCGCGGGAGGTACTACGAGCAGTACTTC.